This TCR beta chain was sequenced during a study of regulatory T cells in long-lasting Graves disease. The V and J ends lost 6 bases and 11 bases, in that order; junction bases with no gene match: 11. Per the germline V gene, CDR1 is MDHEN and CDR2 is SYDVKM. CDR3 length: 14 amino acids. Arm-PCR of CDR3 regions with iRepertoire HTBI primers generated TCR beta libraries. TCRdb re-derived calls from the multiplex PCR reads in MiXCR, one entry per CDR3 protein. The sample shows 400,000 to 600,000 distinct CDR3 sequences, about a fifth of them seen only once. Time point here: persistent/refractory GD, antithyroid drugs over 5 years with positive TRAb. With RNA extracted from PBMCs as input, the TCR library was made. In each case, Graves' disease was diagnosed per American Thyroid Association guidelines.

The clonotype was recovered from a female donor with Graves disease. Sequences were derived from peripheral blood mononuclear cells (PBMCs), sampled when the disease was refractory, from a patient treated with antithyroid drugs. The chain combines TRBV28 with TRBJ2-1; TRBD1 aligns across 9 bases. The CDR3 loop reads CASSRDGTGNKQFF. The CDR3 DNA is TGTGCCAGCAGCCGAGACGGGACAGGGAATAAGCAGTTCTTC.